These 17 T cell receptor beta chains originate from one sample sequenced in a study of T-cell memory formation after mild COVID-19. TCRdb re-derived calls from the 5' RACE reads in MiXCR, one entry per CDR3 protein. The repertoire holds hundreds of thousands of distinct CDR3 sequences, with roughly 18% as singletons. Sequences were obtained from PBMCs or a T cell subset sorted from them (not recorded which). The source of these receptors is an adult woman who had mild COVID-19 (a few samples of this study predate the infection). Cell type and time point are not known.

The V and J genes are TRBV2 and TRBJ2-3; TRBD1 agrees at 7 bases. With 8 bases clipped from V and 1 base from J, the junction kept 9 bases outside the gene matches. Germline CDR1 and CDR2: SNHLY and FYNNEI. CDR3 length: 15 residues. The CDR3 sequence: CASGGRQGRTDTQYF. The CDR3 DNA is TGTGCCAGCGGGGGTAGACAGGGACGCACAGATACGCAGTATTTT. The full variable domain, in which reference TRBV2 and TRBJ2-3 provide the parts outside the CDR3, is EPEVTQTPSHQVTQMGQEVILRCVPISNHLYFYWYRQILGQKVEFLVSFYNNEISEKSEIFDDQFSVERPDGSNFTLKIRSTKLEDSAMYFCASGGRQGRTDTQYFGPGTRLTVL.

This clonotype was detected only a few times. The V call is TRBV20-1, the J call TRBJ2-7, with D maybe TRBD2 (6 bases). The CDR3 consists of 15 residues. V shed 4 bases and J shed 4 bases, with 20 bases lying between them. Germline CDR1 reads DFQATT; CDR2 reads SNEGSKA (reference sequence). CDR3 sequence reads: CSATEGPRGPYEQYF. Written as DNA, the CDR3 is TGCAGTGCTACGGAGGGCCCACGTGGACCTTACGAGCAGTACTTC.

This clonotype was observed at least ten times. The chain recombines TRBV9 with TRBJ2-7; TRBD2 matches 14 bases. This CDR3 spans 19 amino acids. Germline CDR1 is SGDLS and CDR2 is YYNGEE. Germline trimming cut 0 bases from V and 0 bases from J; bases unmatched to any gene: 8. The CDR3 region is CASSVATTSGREISYEQYF. CDR3 sequence (DNA): TGTGCCAGCAGCGTAGCTACGACTAGCGGGAGGGAAATCTCCTACGAGCAGTACTTC.

This clonotype turned up a few times. The chain's CDR3 is CATRREPSGTGELFF. The CDR3 DNA reads TGTGCCACCAGGCGGGAGCCTTCGGGCACCGGGGAGCTGTTTTTT. The V call is TRBV24-1, the J call TRBJ2-2; 7 positions agree with TRBD2. V trimming: 7 bases; J trimming: 4 bases; junction bases outside the gene matches: 8. There are 15 residues in the CDR3. The germline CDR1 and CDR2 sequences are KGHDR and SFDVKD.

The sample holds many counts of this clonotype. The chain uses TRBV30 and TRBJ2-1, with TRBD2 matching 7 bases. This CDR3 spans 14 amino acids. Germline V gene data show CDR1 as GTSNPN and CDR2 as SVGIG (reference sequence). The trim removed 4 bases at V and 5 bases at J, leaving 8 bases unmatched. The CDR3 DNA is TGTGCCTGGATTATGGCTAGCGGTGACAATGAGCAGTTCTTC. It codes for CAWIMASGDNEQFF.

The V call is TRBV5-1, the J call TRBJ1-5; no definite D call. The CDR3 sequence is 14 residues long. V lost 0 bases and J lost 2, with 6 bases in between. Germline V CDR1 and CDR2: SGHRS, YFSETQ. The CDR3 sequence is CASSLDYGNQPQHF. CDR3 sequence (DNA): TGCGCCAGCAGCTTGGATTACGGCAATCAGCCCCAGCATTTT.

This clonotype was counted between two and nine times. The rearrangement joins TRBV29-1 to TRBJ2-3; the D is unclear. CDR3 length: 11 amino acids. The germline V and J ends were trimmed by 1 base and 5 bases, with 4 bases remaining between them. Germline loops: CDR1 SQVTM, CDR2 ANQGSEA. This CDR3 is CSVEVQDTQYF. CDR3 nucleotide sequence: TGCAGCGTTGAAGTTCAAGATACGCAGTATTTT.

The table lists this clonotype with many counts. The rearrangement joins TRBV3-1 to TRBJ2-1; TRBD1 aligns across 10 bases. Looked up from germline, CDR1 is LGHDT and CDR2 is YNNKEL (reference sequence). J gave up 3 bases and V 1 base, and 12 bases lay outside the gene matches. The CDR3 contains 19 residues. The CDR3 reads CASSQAIMEGQGYYNEQFF. The CDR3 nucleotides read TGTGCCAGCAGCCAAGCTATCATGGAGGGACAGGGGTACTACAATGAGCAGTTCTTC.

This clonotype turned up a few times. The V and J genes are TRBV19 and TRBJ1-3, with TRBD1 as a possible D gene (5 bases). V was shortened by 7 bases and J by 2 bases, with 15 bases between the two germline ends. This CDR3 comprises 15 residues. Germline V lookup: CDR1 LNHDA, CDR2 SQIVND (reference sequence). In DNA, the CDR3 is TGTGCCAGTATTGAGCGACAGCTCCCTGGAAACACCATATATTTT. Translating it yields CASIERQLPGNTIYF.

The count of this clonotype is one. The V gene is TRBV10-3, the J gene TRBJ1-2; D possibly corresponds to TRBD1 (6 bases). Germline lookup yields CDR1 ENHRY and CDR2 SYGVKD. V was pared by 8 bases and J by 7 bases, with 17 bases between. CDR3 size: 13 residues. The CDR3 spells CAIGGLSLGGYTF. The CDR3 DNA reads as TGTGCCATCGGGGGCCTTTCTCTCGGTGGCTACACCTTC.

This clonotype has just a few counts. V and J are TRBV2 and TRBJ1-5, with D possibly matching TRBD1 (6 bases). Germline CDR1 SNHLY, CDR2 FYNNEI. The CDR3 consists of 17 residues. The germline V and J ends were trimmed by 1 base and 1 base, with 14 bases remaining between them. The DNA of the CDR3 is TGTGCCAGCAGTGAAGTTCGGGGGGCTGGGAGCAATCAGCCCCAGCATTTT. It encodes CASSEVRGAGSNQPQHF.

The chain recombines TRBV5-4 with TRBJ2-7; D is tentatively TRBD1 or TRBD2 (5 bases each). V was pared by 4 bases and J by 0 bases, with 14 bases between. CDR1 and CDR2 (germline): SGHNT, YYREEE (reference sequence). This CDR3 region has 15 residues. CDR3 loop: CASSPRWGSSYEQYF. As DNA, the CDR3 is TGTGCCAGCAGCCCGAGATGGGGGAGCTCCTACGAGCAGTACTTC.

This clonotype was recorded a few times. This rearrangement joins TRBV29-1 to TRBJ2-3; D is unclear. The CDR3 is 14 amino acids. V lost 0 bases and J 6 bases, leaving 13 bases between the germline ends. The germline CDR1 and CDR2 sequences are SQVTM and ANQGSEA. CDR3 DNA sequence: TGCAGCGTTGAAGAGTACTCCCGCCCGGATACGCAGTATTTT. Protein sequence: CSVEEYSRPDTQYF.

J is TRBJ1-1 and V is TRBV19; maybe TRBD1 (5 bases). Trimming cost V 7 bases and J 5 bases, with 17 bases left between them. This CDR3 contains 14 residues. Per the germline V gene, CDR1 is LNHDA and CDR2 is SQIVND (reference sequence). As DNA, the CDR3 is TGTGCCAGTATTCCTATGTCCGGGGGTACTGAAGCTTTCTTT. It yields the protein CASIPMSGGTEAFF.

There are many counts of this clonotype. The CDR3 protein is CAISDSDRGNTEAFF. CDR3 DNA sequence: TGTGCCATCAGTGACTCAGACAGGGGAAACACTGAAGCTTTCTTT. V usage is TRBV10-3 and J usage is TRBJ1-1, with 8 positions matching TRBD1. Germline CDR1 reads ENHRY; CDR2 reads SYGVKD. There are 15 residues in the CDR3. With V trimmed by 3 bases and J by 2 bases, 5 bases remained unmatched.

There are a few counts of this clonotype. The rearrangement links TRBV5-6 to TRBJ1-2; tentative D call: TRBD1 (6 bases). This CDR3 is built from 14 residues. V was trimmed by 1 base and J by 3 bases, leaving 10 bases between them. Per the germline V gene, CDR1 is SGHDT and CDR2 is YYEEEE. Here the CDR3 DNA reads TGTGCCAGCAGCTTGACGACAGGAGACTATGGCTACACCTTC. It specifies CASSLTTGDYGYTF.

The chain recombines TRBV19 with TRBJ2-1; TRBD1 might be the D (5 bases). CDR3 length equals 15 residues. The germline CDR1 and CDR2 sequences are LNHDA and SQIVND (reference sequence). The ends were cut back, 4 bases at V and 6 bases at J, with 16 bases in the middle. The CDR3 coding sequence is TGTGCCAGTAGTAGACGACAGCAGTCGTTCAATGAGCAGTTCTTC. As protein: CASSRRQQSFNEQFF.